The 9 T cell receptor beta chains in this list originate from one sample, sequenced in a study of Ad26.COV2.S vaccination and SARS-CoV-2 variants (dated by TCRdb to the early 2020s). Library preparation used the immunoSEQ multiplex PCR assay. The table comes from immuneACCESS by way of TCRdb, which keeps in-frame sequences with V and J called. Part of the clones is missing from these tables; in studies checked, under half for an unresolved V gene and the rest for unknown reasons. The sample yields 440,000 or so clones; 80% to 90% were counted once. The ten largest clones capture roughly 1.7% of the sample. The treatment or condition label of this sample denotes: roughly 18 received Ad26.COV2.S at low or high dose, single or two shots; several received placebo; per-sample allocation not given. Repertoires of vaccine and placebo recipients were sequenced from samples collected on day 63 after the first injection.

The source material was peripheral blood, sampled in a trial of Ad26.COV2.S vaccine versus placebo. The source of these receptors is a person aged 18-60 years who received the Ad26.COV2.S COVID-19 vaccine or a placebo.

This clone has just a few counts. The chain couples TRBV7-6 to TRBJ1-6; TRBD1 might be the D (5 bases). Trimming removed 2 bases at V and 7 bases at J, with 12 bases between. Per germline, CDR1 SGHVS and CDR2 FNYEAQ. The CDR3 spans 15 residues. The CDR3 coding sequence is TGTGCCAGCAGCTTAAGGGACCCGGCCAATTCACCCCTCCACTTT. Translation: CASSLRDPANSPLHF.

This rearrangement joins TRBV29-1 to TRBJ2-7, with 9 bases aligning to TRBD1. The CDR3 spans 14 residues. Looked up from germline, CDR1 is SQVTM and CDR2 is ANQGSEA. The junction had 13 bases not matched to a gene; V was cut back by 4 bases and J by 9 bases. The CDR3 loop reads CSVGPGQGFGRQYF. The CDR3 coding sequence is TGCAGCGTTGGTCCGGGACAGGGATTCGGCAGGCAGTACTTC.

The chain is built from TRBV7-9 and TRBJ2-1, with 8 bases lining up with TRBD1. The CDR3 is made up of 15 amino acids. In germline, CDR1 is SEHNR, CDR2 FQNEAQ (reference sequence). The J segment lost 4 bases and the V segment lost 5 bases, leaving 7 bases of the junction unmatched. This CDR3 is CASSRDRLVYNEQFF. DNA of the CDR3: TGTGCCAGCAGCAGGGACAGGCTGGTATACAATGAGCAGTTCTTC.

The chain carries TRBV11-2 and TRBJ2-7; possibly TRBD1 for D (6 bases). V shed 3 bases and J shed 2 bases, with 17 bases lying between them. Germline values: CDR1 SGHAT, CDR2 FQNNGV. The CDR3 loop spans 16 amino acids. CDR3 region: CASSFLEWQGTYEQYF. The CDR3, as DNA: TGTGCCAGCAGCTTCCTCGAGTGGCAGGGGACCTACGAGCAGTACTTC.

The chain joins TRBV4-2 to TRBJ1-6; no definite D call. CDR1 is LGHNA and CDR2 is YNFKEQ in the germline V gene. V lost 2 bases, J lost 0 bases, and 26 bases lay in between. This CDR3 is built from 22 residues. CDR3 loop: CASSQRSRFGRQRSSYNSPLHF. DNA for the CDR3: TGTGCCAGCAGCCAACGTAGTAGATTTGGTAGACAAAGGAGCTCCTATAATTCACCCCTCCACTTT.

This clone has only one observation. The chain links TRBV3-1 (or the pseudogene TRBV3-2) to TRBJ2-7; possibly TRBD1 or TRBD2 for D (5 bases each). The CDR3 totals 19 residues. From germline, CDR1 is LGHDT and CDR2 YNNKEL (reference sequence). V lost 1 base and J lost 0, with 22 bases in between. The CDR3 sequence: CASSQVMGWGTPSSYEQYF. Here the CDR3 DNA reads TGTGCCAGCAGCCAAGTGATGGGTTGGGGGACCCCCAGCTCCTACGAGCAGTACTTC.

V is TRBV11-2 and J is TRBJ1-2; D is possibly TRBD1 (5 bases). The CDR3 extends over 13 amino acids. CDR1 is SGHAT and CDR2 is FQNNGV in the germline V gene. The CDR3, as DNA: TGTGTAATCAGGACGGCCGGGACGGATGGCTACACCTTC. This translates into CVIRTAGTDGYTF. The full variable domain, in which reference TRBV11-2 and TRBJ1-2 provide the parts outside the CDR3, is EAGVAQSPRYKIIEKRQSVAFWCNPISGHATLYWYQQILGQGPKLLIQFQNNGVVDDSQLPKDRFSAERLKGVDSTLKIQPAKLEDSAVYLCVIRTAGTDGYTFGSGTRLTVV.

The rearrangement uses TRBV9 and TRBJ1-4; D is unresolved. The V end lost 0 bases, the J end lost 10 bases, and 7 bases lay between the germline ends. The CDR3 sequence is 12 residues long. Germline V gene lookup returns CDR1 SGDLS and CDR2 YYNGEE. The CDR3 DNA sequence: TGTGCCAGCAGCGTAGATGGTGTAAAACTGTTTTTT. This gives the protein CASSVDGVKLFF.

The chain links TRBV5-1 to TRBJ2-7; TRBD1 is a possible D gene (5 bases). The V end was cut by 2 bases, the J end by 2 bases, with 8 bases between. The CDR3 runs to 13 residues. The V gene's germline CDR1 is SGHRS and CDR2 YFSETQ. CDR3: CASSFDSTYEQYF. CDR3 DNA: TGCGCCAGCAGCTTTGACAGTACCTACGAGCAGTACTTC.